The next 27 T cell receptor beta chains were all read from a single sample in a study of PD-1 blockade in classical Hodgkin lymphoma. All the patients suffered relapse after autologous stem cell transplantation, and brentuximab vedotin exposure differed. Here immunoSEQ multiplex PCR was the method, and the copy in TCRdb shows in-frame clones only, minus some. The repertoire includes 100,000 to 130,000 clones, 89% of them detected once, and 20% sits in the top ten. Sequencing used peripheral blood mononuclear cells (PBMCs), obtained before the second cycle of nivolumab. These TCRs come from a human donor with classical Hodgkin lymphoma.

J is TRBJ2-7 and V is TRBV14, with D possibly TRBD2 on 5 matching bases. The CDR3 sequence is 12 residues long. Trimming pared 5 bases from V and 4 bases from J, leaving 9 bases between. Germline CDR1 and CDR2: SGHDN and FVKESK. The CDR3 region has the DNA TGTGCCAGCAGCAGACGGGGTTACGAGCAGTACTTC. Its protein is CASSRRGYEQYF.

A single count supports this clone. The V and J genes are TRBV19 and TRBJ1-2, with TRBD1 identical over 12 bases. The V and J ends lost 0 bases and 4 bases, in that order; junction bases with no gene match: 15. The germline V gene encodes CDR1 LNHDA and CDR2 SQIVND (reference sequence). The CDR3 is 20 amino acids. CDR3 sequence (DNA): TGTGCCAGTAGTATAGATGCTACCGGGACAGGGGGCCGGCGGAGCTATGGCTACACCTTC. Amino acids: CASSIDATGTGGRRSYGYTF.

This rearrangement joins TRBV7-2 to TRBJ1-2; D is possibly TRBD1 (5 bases). Germline V gene lookup returns CDR1 SGHTA and CDR2 FQGNSA. The CDR3 runs 15 residues. With 1 base removed from V and 8 bases from J, the gap between germline ends came to 17 bases. The CDR3 reads CASSLGLSDIGGYTF. The CDR3 DNA is TGTGCCAGCAGCTTAGGCTTGTCGGACATCGGGGGCTACACCTTC.

The rearrangement links TRBV4-3 to TRBJ2-2; 7 nucleotides match TRBD2. V trimming: 1 base; J trimming: 5 bases; junction bases outside the gene matches: 13. There are 18 residues in the CDR3. The germline gives CDR1 LGHNA, CDR2 YSLEER. This CDR3 is CASSQVGRGRAGTGELFF. The CDR3 coding sequence is TGCGCCAGCAGCCAAGTGGGACGTGGGAGGGCCGGAACCGGGGAGCTGTTTTTT.

The rearrangement joins TRBV9 to TRBJ2-1, with 9 bases identical to TRBD2. The CDR3 length is 15 residues. The germline gives CDR1 SGDLS, CDR2 YYNGEE. V lost 4 bases to trimming and J lost 8 bases; unmatched junction nucleotides: 10. The CDR3 DNA reads as TGTGCCAGCAGCCCACGGATGGCGGGAGGGTATGAGCAGTTCTTC. It is translated as CASSPRMAGGYEQFF.

The rearrangement joins TRBV6-6 to TRBJ2-5, with D maybe TRBD2 (6 bases). This CDR3 is 13 amino acids long. Germline V CDR1 and CDR2: MNHNY, SVGAGI (reference sequence). Deletions cut 6 bases from V and 1 base from J, with 9 bases between. The CDR3 DNA is TGTGCCAGCAGACCGACTAGCCAAGAGACCCAGTACTTC. Its translation is CASRPTSQETQYF.

This rearrangement joins TRBV15 to TRBJ2-7, with D possibly matching TRBD1 (6 bases). V was shortened by 0 bases and J by 6 bases, with 12 bases between the two germline ends. Germline CDR1 and CDR2: LNHNV and YYDKDF (reference sequence). This CDR3 has 14 amino acids. DNA for the CDR3: TGTGCCACCAGCAGAGATGGCAGGGGCGGCGAGCAGTACTTC. Its protein product is CATSRDGRGGEQYF.

This chain joins TRBV28 and TRBJ2-1, with 11 bases aligning to TRBD2. Per the germline V gene, CDR1 is MDHEN and CDR2 is SYDVKM. The CDR3 covers 18 residues. Trimming cost V 2 bases and J 3 bases; bases outside gene matches: 9. The CDR3 reads CASSLGSGRALYYNEQFF. CDR3 DNA: TGTGCCAGCAGTTTAGGTAGCGGGAGGGCCCTTTACTACAATGAGCAGTTCTTC.

V usage is TRBV27 and J usage is TRBJ2-7; D unresolved. Trimming removed 1 base at V and 6 bases at J, with 10 bases between. The CDR3 has 13 residues. From germline, CDR1 is MNHEY and CDR2 SMNVEV (reference sequence). CDR3 protein: CASSLLASSEQYF. The CDR3 nucleotides are TGTGCCAGCAGTTTATTGGCCTCCAGCGAGCAGTACTTC.

The V gene is TRBV11-2, the J gene TRBJ2-1; D uncertain. Trimming removed 3 bases from V and 2 bases from J, with 11 bases in between. Germline V lookup: CDR1 SGHAT, CDR2 FQNNGV. This CDR3 comprises 15 residues. The CDR3 sequence is CASSFFAPPYNEQFF. DNA for the CDR3: TGTGCCAGCAGCTTTTTCGCACCCCCCTACAATGAGCAGTTCTTC.

The J gene is TRBJ2-1, the V gene TRBV5-1; 7 nucleotides agree with TRBD2. The CDR3 has 17 residues. The germline CDR1 and CDR2 sequences are SGHRS and YFSETQ. V lost 0 bases to trimming and J lost 0 bases; unmatched junction nucleotides: 6. The CDR3 DNA follows: TGCGCCAGCAGCTTGGCGATTAGCGGGTACTCCTACAATGAGCAGTTCTTC. As protein: CASSLAISGYSYNEQFF.

This clone was counted a single time. The V call is TRBV5-1, the J call TRBJ1-5; 7 positions agree with TRBD1. Germline trimming cut 6 bases from V and 1 base from J; bases unmatched to any gene: 7. This CDR3 region has 15 residues. Looked up from germline, CDR1 is SGHRS and CDR2 is YFSETQ. CDR3 region: CASNGGDRSNQPQHF. The CDR3 bases are TGCGCCAGCAATGGGGGGGACAGAAGCAATCAGCCCCAGCATTTT. The full variable domain, its missing parts supplied by reference TRBV5-1 and TRBJ1-5, is KAGVTQTPRYLIKTRGQQVTLSCSPISGHRSVSWYQQTPGQGLQFLFEYFSETQRNKGNFPGRFSGRQFSNSRSEMNVSTLELGDSALYLCASNGGDRSNQPQHFGDGTRLSIL.

V gene TRBV4-1 combines with J gene TRBJ1-2, with 9 bases identical to TRBD1. Trimming at V came to 1 base and at J to 0 bases, leaving 3 bases not matched to a gene. The length of the CDR3 is 16 residues. Germline values: CDR1 MGHRA, CDR2 YSYEKL. CDR3 region: CASSQAGTGSNYGYTF. The CDR3 DNA reads TGCGCCAGCAGCCAAGCCGGGACAGGGTCTAACTATGGCTACACCTTC.

The chain recombines TRBV4-1 with TRBJ2-7; D might be TRBD1 (5 bases). CDR3 length: 14 residues. Germline V gene data show CDR1 as MGHRA and CDR2 as YSYEKL. The V gene lost 1 base and the J gene lost 5 bases, with 12 bases spanning the gap. The DNA for the CDR3 is TGCGCCAGCAGCCAAGTTATGGGGCGCGACGAGCAGTACTTC. Its translation: CASSQVMGRDEQYF.

J is TRBJ2-1 and V is TRBV7-2; 8 bases match TRBD2. The CDR3 runs 15 residues. Trimming at V came to 6 bases and at J to 8 bases, leaving 12 bases not matched to a gene. Germline CDR1 and CDR2: SGHTA and FQGNSA. The CDR3, as DNA: TGTGCCAGCAGTTTAAGCGGGAGCAGGTTCGATGAGCAGTTCTTC. This gives the protein CASSLSGSRFDEQFF.

The chain combines TRBV19 with TRBJ2-7; tentatively, D is TRBD2 (6 bases). Deletions cut 6 bases from V and 5 bases from J, with 14 bases between. The germline CDR1 and CDR2 sequences are LNHDA and SQIVND (reference sequence). The CDR3 extends over 13 amino acids. The CDR3: CASSNNGGDEQYF. For the CDR3, the DNA is TGTGCCAGTAGCAACAACGGAGGGGACGAGCAGTACTTC.

A single count supports this clone. The CDR3 nucleotides are TGTGCCAGCAGCTTCAGCTGGGGCCGGGACAATGAGCAGTTCTTC. Amino acid sequence: CASSFSWGRDNEQFF. The V gene is TRBV7-2, the J gene TRBJ2-1; TRBD1 might be the D (5 bases). CDR3 size: 15 residues. Trimming took off 3 bases at V and 5 bases at J, with 14 bases between the two ends. Germline V gene lookup returns CDR1 SGHTA and CDR2 FQGNSA. Full variable domain (missing parts from reference TRBV7-2 and TRBJ2-1): GAGVSQSPSNKVTEKGKDVELRCDPISGHTALYWYRQSLGQGLEFLIYFQGNSAPDKSGLPSDRFSAERTGGSVSTLTIQRTQQEDSAVYLCASSFSWGRDNEQFFGPGTRLTVL.

The genes are TRBV6-5 and TRBJ1-4; 7 nucleotides match TRBD1. The J segment lost 0 bases and the V segment lost 2 bases, leaving 0 bases of the junction unmatched. Germline V gene sequence: CDR1 MNHEY, CDR2 SVGAGI. This CDR3 is built from 15 residues. In DNA, the CDR3 is TGTGCCAGCAGTTACCAGGGGGCAACTAATGAAAAACTGTTTTTT. This gives the protein CASSYQGATNEKLFF.

The V call is TRBV18, the J call TRBJ1-6; 9 positions match TRBD1. CDR1 is KGHSH and CDR2 is LQKENI in the germline V gene. Germline trimming cut 2 bases from V and 10 bases from J; bases unmatched to any gene: 6. There are 15 residues in the CDR3. The CDR3 coding sequence is TGTGCCAGCTCACCATCGGGACAGGGAAACTCACCCCTCCACTTT. It codes for CASSPSGQGNSPLHF.

This chain uses TRBV2 with TRBJ2-7; TRBD2 aligns across 10 bases. The germline V gene encodes CDR1 SNHLY and CDR2 FYNNEI. V was pared by 7 bases and J by 6 bases, with 12 bases of the junction left unmatched. CDR3 length equals 15 residues. The CDR3 DNA reads as TGTGCCAGCAAAGGGGACCTAGCGGGAGCTGGCGAGCAGTACTTC. Amino acid sequence: CASKGDLAGAGEQYF.

With regard to this clone: Other DNA sequences within the sample encode an identical CDR3. This sequence joins TRBV4-1 and TRBJ2-7; D may be TRBD2 (6 bases). Germline V CDR1 and CDR2: MGHRA, YSYEKL. CDR3 length: 13 residues. V lost 1 base and J lost 2, with 6 bases in between. This chain's CDR3 is CASSQGRAYEQYF. In DNA, the CDR3 is TGCGCCAGCAGCCAAGGGAGGGCCTACGAGCAGTACTTC.

J is TRBJ2-7 and V is TRBV7-2; D unresolved. Per the germline V gene, CDR1 is SGHTA and CDR2 is FQGNSA. Trimming pared 3 bases from V and 2 bases from J, leaving 8 bases between. The CDR3 contains 13 residues. CDR3 coding DNA: TGTGCCAGCAGCTTTGAACCCCCCTACGAGCAGTACTTC. Amino acid sequence: CASSFEPPYEQYF. Using reference TRBV7-2 and TRBJ2-7 for the parts outside the CDR3, the full variable domain is GAGVSQSPSNKVTEKGKDVELRCDPISGHTALYWYRQSLGQGLEFLIYFQGNSAPDKSGLPSDRFSAERTGGSVSTLTIQRTQQEDSAVYLCASSFEPPYEQYFGPGTRLTVT.

The V and J genes are TRBV4-1 and TRBJ2-3; D may be TRBD1 or TRBD2 (5 bases each). Trimming took off 4 bases at V and 6 bases at J, with 14 bases between the two ends. The CDR3 length is 14 residues. Germline CDR1 MGHRA, CDR2 YSYEKL. CDR3 protein: CASSPGTEGDTQYF. CDR3 bases: TGCGCCAGCAGCCCCGGGACGGAAGGGGATACGCAGTATTTT.

The genes are TRBV29-1 and TRBJ2-3, with TRBD1 matching 7 bases. V lost 6 bases to trimming and J lost 1 base; unmatched junction nucleotides: 7. The germline V gene encodes CDR1 SQVTM and CDR2 ANQGSEA. The CDR3 has 14 amino acids. Here the CDR3 DNA reads TGCAGCGTCGAACAGGGGTACCGCACAGATACGCAGTATTTT. Its translation: CSVEQGYRTDTQYF.

This sequence joins TRBV28 and TRBJ1-5; D ambiguous. This CDR3 has 11 amino acids. Germline V gene sequence: CDR1 MDHEN, CDR2 SYDVKM. V was pared by 3 bases and J by 7 bases, with 4 bases between. The DNA of the CDR3 is TGTGCCAGCAGTTTGGGGCAGCCCCAGCATTTT. Protein sequence: CASSLGQPQHF.

This clone was counted a few times. The chain carries TRBV7-9 and TRBJ2-1, with D perhaps TRBD1 (5 bases). This CDR3 is built from 15 residues. Trimming removed 1 base from V and 9 bases from J, with 16 bases in between. Germline V CDR1 and CDR2: SEHNR, FQNEAQ (reference sequence). The CDR3 nucleotides read TGTGCCAGCAGCTTAGGGGCGGCGACAGCTACTGAGCAGTTCTTC. Protein: CASSLGAATATEQFF.

The chain links TRBV29-1 to TRBJ2-1; D call uncertain. CDR1 SQVTM and CDR2 ANQGSEA come from the germline V gene. Trimming shortened V by 3 bases and J by 7 bases, and 10 bases separated the two germline ends. The CDR3 spans 12 residues. The CDR3 reads CSVEGQTNEQFF. The CDR3 region has the DNA TGCAGCGTTGAGGGCCAGACGAATGAGCAGTTCTTC.